The text below deals with one TCR beta chain. The antigen is undetermined. CDR1 is MNHNY and CDR2 is SVGAGI in the germline V gene (reference sequence). Trimming cost V 2 bases and J 4 bases, with 8 bases left between them. There are 13 residues in the CDR3. TCRdb recomputed calls from the reads with MiXCR, one row per CDR3 protein. The sample has 650,000 to 900,000 distinct CDR3 sequences, approximately 30% seen once. This entry comes from a study of T cell repertoires in cytomegalovirus infection. The chain is built from TRBV6-6 and TRBJ2-5; a possible D gene is TRBD1 (5 bases). This TCR was sampled from a human donor in good health (CMV status not recorded). Some clones in this sample may be carry-over from other donors' samples. The material sequenced was cultured CD8+ T cells from PBMCs, taken from culture after CMV antigen stimulation. The CDR3 is CASSYKRGETQYF. The CDR3 nucleotides are TGTGCCAGCAGTTACAAAAGGGGAGAGACCCAGTACTTC.